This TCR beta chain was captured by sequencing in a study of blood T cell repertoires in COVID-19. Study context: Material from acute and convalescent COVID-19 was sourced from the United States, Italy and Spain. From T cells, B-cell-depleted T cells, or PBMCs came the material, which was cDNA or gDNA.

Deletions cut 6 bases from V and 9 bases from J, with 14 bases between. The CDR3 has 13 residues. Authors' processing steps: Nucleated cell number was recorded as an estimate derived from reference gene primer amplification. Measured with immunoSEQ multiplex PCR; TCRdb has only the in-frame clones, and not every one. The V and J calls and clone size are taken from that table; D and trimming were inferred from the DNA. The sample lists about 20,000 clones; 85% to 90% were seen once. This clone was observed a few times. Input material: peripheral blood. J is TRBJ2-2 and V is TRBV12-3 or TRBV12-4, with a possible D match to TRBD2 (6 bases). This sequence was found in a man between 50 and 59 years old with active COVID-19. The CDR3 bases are TGTGCCAGCAGCCCGGAGGGGCAAAGGGAGCTGTTTTTT. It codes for CASSPEGQRELFF.